These 16 T cell receptor beta chains were sequenced from one sample in a study of cytomegalovirus exposure and HLA in healthy donors. PCR was performed using 60 Vbeta and 13 Jbeta primers. Clones were sequenced by immunoSEQ multiplex PCR, and TCRdb holds only the in-frame ones, with some missing. This table holds roughly 110,000 clones, 75% to 85% found once. The source material was PBMCs. Receptors originate from a woman between 18 and 29 years old in good health and CMV-seropositive.

In DNA form, the CDR3 reads TGCGCCAGCAGCTTGAAGTCGGGGGAGGATGGCTACACCTTC. Protein product: CASSLKSGEDGYTF. The chain carries TRBV5-1 and TRBJ1-2; D might be TRBD1 (5 bases). The CDR3 has 14 amino acids. Trimming pared 1 base from V and 6 bases from J, leaving 13 bases between. Germline V gene lookup returns CDR1 SGHRS and CDR2 YFSETQ. Full variable domain (remainder filled in from reference TRBV5-1 and TRBJ1-2): KAGVTQTPRYLIKTRGQQVTLSCSPISGHRSVSWYQQTPGQGLQFLFEYFSETQRNKGNFPGRFSGRQFSNSRSEMNVSTLELGDSALYLCASSLKSGEDGYTFGSGTRLTVV.

V gene TRBV19 combines with J gene TRBJ2-3; D ambiguous. This CDR3 spans 12 amino acids. The germline gives CDR1 LNHDA, CDR2 SQIVND (reference sequence). With 5 bases removed from V and 1 base from J, the gap between germline ends came to 4 bases. CDR3 nucleotide sequence: TGTGCCAGTAGTCCCGGCACAGATACGCAGTATTTT. Its translation is CASSPGTDTQYF.

The J gene is TRBJ1-4, the V gene TRBV7-6, with D possibly being TRBD1 (6 bases). Germline CDR1 SGHVS, CDR2 FNYEAQ. The CDR3 loop spans 15 amino acids. V dropped 3 bases and J dropped 7 bases, with 15 bases sitting between them. The CDR3 DNA sequence: TGTGCCAGCAGCTTCACCCAGGGGTTAGGTGAAAAACTGTTTTTT. This translates into CASSFTQGLGEKLFF.

This sequence joins TRBV27 and TRBJ2-3; TRBD2 agrees at 7 bases. CDR3 length: 16 amino acids. The germline gives CDR1 MNHEY, CDR2 SMNVEV (reference sequence). V gave up 1 base and J gave up 2 bases; unmatched junction bases: 6. CDR3 protein: CASSLWEGGNTDTQYF. DNA for the CDR3: TGTGCCAGCAGTTTATGGGAGGGCGGCAACACAGATACGCAGTATTTT.

The chain couples TRBV10-3 to TRBJ2-5, with 8 bases that match TRBD2. The J call is uncertain, as TRBJ2-7 better fits the DNA end. In germline, CDR1 is ENHRY, CDR2 SYGVKD. The CDR3 is 15 residues long. CDR3 nucleotide sequence: TGTGCCATCAGTAAGGATACGGGACTAGACTACGAGCAGTACTTC. Its translation: CAISKDTGLDYEQYF.

The V gene is TRBV2, the J gene TRBJ1-2, with D hard to call. Germline loops: CDR1 SNHLY, CDR2 FYNNEI. The ends were cut back, 4 bases at V and 4 bases at J, with 10 bases in the middle. CDR3 size: 13 residues. Here the CDR3 DNA reads TGTGCCAGCAGTGTAGCCAACTTCTATGGCTACACCTTC. This codes for CASSVANFYGYTF.

The V and J genes are TRBV15 and TRBJ2-7; TRBD2 is a possible D gene (5 bases). V was trimmed by 0 bases and J by 0 bases, leaving 6 bases between them. Germline V gene sequence: CDR1 LNHNV, CDR2 YYDKDF (reference sequence). The CDR3 totals 14 residues. CDR3 coding DNA: TGTGCCACCAGCAGAGATGGACTCTCCTACGAGCAGTACTTC. Translating it yields CATSRDGLSYEQYF.

This chain links TRBV5-1 with TRBJ2-3; 7 bases are shared with TRBD1. Germline V CDR1 and CDR2: SGHRS, YFSETQ. The length of the CDR3 is 16 residues. The V segment lost 0 bases and the J segment 9 bases; nucleotides outside the gene matches: 13. The CDR3 coding sequence is TGCGCCAGCAGCTTGGTAAAGGGGGCGGACTCAGGAACGCAGTATTTT. Its protein product is CASSLVKGADSGTQYF. Full variable domain (rest looked up from reference TRBV5-1 and TRBJ2-3): KAGVTQTPRYLIKTRGQQVTLSCSPISGHRSVSWYQQTPGQGLQFLFEYFSETQRNKGNFPGRFSGRQFSNSRSEMNVSTLELGDSALYLCASSLVKGADSGTQYFGPGTRLTVL.

This clone was counted only a few times. The CDR3 nucleotides are TGTGCCAGCAGTGGACAGGGGATAGCTCAGCCCCAGCATTTT. Translated, it gives CASSGQGIAQPQHF. This chain uses TRBV2 with TRBJ1-5, with TRBD1 matching 8 bases. CDR3 length: 14 amino acids. In germline, CDR1 is SNHLY, CDR2 FYNNEI. V lost 4 bases to trimming and J lost 6 bases; unmatched junction nucleotides: 5.

For the CDR3, the DNA is TGTGCCAGCAGCAAAGGGGTCACAGTCGCTGAAGCTTTCTTT. Translation gives CASSKGVTVAEAFF. The rearrangement joins TRBV6-1 to TRBJ1-1; tentatively, D is TRBD1 (5 bases). Trimming took off 6 bases at V and 6 bases at J, with 17 bases between the two ends. The CDR3 loop spans 14 amino acids. Germline V gene sequence: CDR1 MNHNS, CDR2 SASEGT.

The rearrangement links TRBV4-1 to TRBJ2-7; the match to TRBD1 covers 10 bases. The CDR3 spans 17 residues. The germline V gene has CDR1 MGHRA and CDR2 YSYEKL. Trimming cost V 0 bases and J 2 bases; bases outside gene matches: 7. The CDR3, as DNA: TGCGCCAGCAGCCAAGAAGATTCCGGGACAGGGGCCTACGAGCAGTACTTC. Its translation: CASSQEDSGTGAYEQYF.

The chain joins TRBV7-9 to TRBJ1-5, with D unresolved. The CDR3 totals 16 residues. The ends were cut back, 3 bases at V and 2 bases at J, with 14 bases in the middle. The germline CDR1 and CDR2 sequences are SEHNR and FQNEAQ (reference sequence). The chain's CDR3 is CASSLRGLPGNQPQHF. The CDR3 coding sequence is TGTGCCAGCAGCTTGCGCGGTCTCCCGGGCAATCAGCCCCAGCATTTT.

V and J are TRBV5-5 and TRBJ2-2; 9 positions match TRBD2. There are 17 residues in the CDR3. Germline-derived CDR1 and CDR2 are SGHKS and YYEKEE (reference sequence). J lost 4 bases, V lost 0 bases, and 7 bases had no gene match. Written as DNA, the CDR3 is TGTGCCAGCAGCTTGGAAGGTGCTAGCGGGATCACCGGGGAGCTGTTTTTT. It encodes CASSLEGASGITGELFF.

In DNA, the CDR3 is TGTGCCAGCAGCCGGTTAGGAGGGGCGGGTGAGCAGTACTTC. Protein product: CASSRLGGAGEQYF. The chain couples TRBV27 to TRBJ2-7; TRBD2 might be the D (6 bases). The CDR3 sequence is 14 residues long. V lost 6 bases and J 7 bases, leaving 19 bases between the germline ends. Germline V gives CDR1 MNHEY, CDR2 SMNVEV (reference sequence).

This clone has only a few counts. Within the sample, other DNA sequences also encode this same CDR3. Here the CDR3 DNA reads TGTGCCAGCAGTTTATTAGGACAGGGGGGCGAGCAGTACTTC. Protein product: CASSLLGQGGEQYF. The chain combines TRBV27 with TRBJ2-7, with 10 nucleotides matching TRBD1. CDR1 and CDR2 (germline): MNHEY, SMNVEV (reference sequence). Trimming took 1 base from V and 6 from J; bases not matched to a gene: 3. CDR3 size: 14 residues.

This sequence joins TRBV25-1 and TRBJ1-1; perhaps TRBD1 as D (6 bases). Germline-derived CDR1 and CDR2 are MGHDK and SYGVNS. V lost 3 bases and J 0 bases, leaving 14 bases between the germline ends. The CDR3 sequence is 16 residues long. CDR3 sequence (DNA): TGTGCCAGCAGTGACCGGGACACCGGCATGAACACTGAAGCTTTCTTT. Protein sequence: CASSDRDTGMNTEAFF.